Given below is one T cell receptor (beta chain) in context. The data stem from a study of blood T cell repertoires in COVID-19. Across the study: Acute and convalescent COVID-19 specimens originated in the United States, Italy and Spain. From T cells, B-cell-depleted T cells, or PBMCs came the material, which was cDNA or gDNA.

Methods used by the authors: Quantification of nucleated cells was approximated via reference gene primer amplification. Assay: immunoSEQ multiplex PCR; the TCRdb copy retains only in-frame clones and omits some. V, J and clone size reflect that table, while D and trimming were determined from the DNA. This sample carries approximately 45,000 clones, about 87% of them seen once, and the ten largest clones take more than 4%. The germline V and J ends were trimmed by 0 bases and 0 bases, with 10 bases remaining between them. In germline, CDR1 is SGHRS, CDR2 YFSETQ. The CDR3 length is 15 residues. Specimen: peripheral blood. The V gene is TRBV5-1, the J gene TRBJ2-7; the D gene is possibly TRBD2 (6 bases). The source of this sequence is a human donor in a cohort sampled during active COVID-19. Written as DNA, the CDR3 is TGCGCCAGCAGCTTGGTTAGCGGTACCTCCTACGAGCAGTACTTC. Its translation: CASSLVSGTSYEQYF.